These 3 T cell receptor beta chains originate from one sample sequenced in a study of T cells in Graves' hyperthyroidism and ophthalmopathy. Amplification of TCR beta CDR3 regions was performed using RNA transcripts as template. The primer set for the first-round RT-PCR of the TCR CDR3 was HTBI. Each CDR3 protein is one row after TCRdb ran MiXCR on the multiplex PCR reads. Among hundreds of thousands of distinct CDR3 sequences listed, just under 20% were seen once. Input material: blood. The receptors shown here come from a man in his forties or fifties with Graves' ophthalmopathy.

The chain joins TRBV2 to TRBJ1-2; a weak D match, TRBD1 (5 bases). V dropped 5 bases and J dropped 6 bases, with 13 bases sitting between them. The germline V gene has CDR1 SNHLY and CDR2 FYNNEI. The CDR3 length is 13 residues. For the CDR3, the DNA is TGTGCCAGCAGTTCCAGGGAGAGAGATGGCTACACCTTC. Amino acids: CASSSRERDGYTF.

The CDR3 spells CASSTGQGSYEQYF. CDR3 nucleotide sequence: TGTGCCAGCAGTACGGGACAGGGATCCTACGAGCAGTACTTC. This chain connects TRBV12-3 or TRBV12-4 to TRBJ2-7; TRBD1 matches 9 bases. CDR3 length equals 14 residues. V gave up 5 bases and J gave up 1 base; unmatched junction bases: 3.

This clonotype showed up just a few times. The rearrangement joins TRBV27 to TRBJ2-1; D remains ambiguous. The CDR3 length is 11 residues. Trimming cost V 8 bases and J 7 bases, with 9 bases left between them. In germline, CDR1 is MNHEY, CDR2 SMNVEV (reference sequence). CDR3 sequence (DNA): TGTGCCAGCGGCGACGGTAATGAGCAGTTCTTC. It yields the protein CASGDGNEQFF.